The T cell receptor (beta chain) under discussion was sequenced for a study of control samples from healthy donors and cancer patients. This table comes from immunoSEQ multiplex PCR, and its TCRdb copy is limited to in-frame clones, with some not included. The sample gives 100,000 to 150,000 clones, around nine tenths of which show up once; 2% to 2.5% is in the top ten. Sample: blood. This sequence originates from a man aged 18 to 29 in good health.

The DNA for the CDR3 is TGTGCCAGCAGCGTAGCTGGACTAGCGACCCTGGAGACCCAGTACTTC. Protein product: CASSVAGLATLETQYF. The chain couples TRBV9 to TRBJ2-5; TRBD2 matches at 9 bases. V lost 0 bases to trimming and J lost 5 bases; unmatched junction nucleotides: 8. Germline lookup yields CDR1 SGDLS and CDR2 YYNGEE. The CDR3 runs 16 residues.